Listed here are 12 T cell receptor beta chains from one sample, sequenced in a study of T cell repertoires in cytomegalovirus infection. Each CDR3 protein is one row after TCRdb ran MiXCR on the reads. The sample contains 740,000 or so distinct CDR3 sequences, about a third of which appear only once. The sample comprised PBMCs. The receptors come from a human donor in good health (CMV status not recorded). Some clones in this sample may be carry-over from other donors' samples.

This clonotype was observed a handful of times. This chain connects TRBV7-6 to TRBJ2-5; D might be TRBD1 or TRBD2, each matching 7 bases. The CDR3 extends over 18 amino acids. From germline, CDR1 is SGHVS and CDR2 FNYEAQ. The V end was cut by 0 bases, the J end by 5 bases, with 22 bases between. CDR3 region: CASSLALGGGPPRETQYF. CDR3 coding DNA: TGTGCCAGCAGCTTAGCGCTGGGAGGGGGCCCTCCTCGCGAGACCCAGTACTTC. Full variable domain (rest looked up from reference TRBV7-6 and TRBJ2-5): GAGVSQSPRYKVTKRGQDVALRCDPISGHVSLYWYRQALGQGPEFLTYFNYEAQQDKSGLPNDRFSAERPEGSISTLTIQRTEQRDSAMYRCASSLALGGGPPRETQYFGPGTRLLVL.

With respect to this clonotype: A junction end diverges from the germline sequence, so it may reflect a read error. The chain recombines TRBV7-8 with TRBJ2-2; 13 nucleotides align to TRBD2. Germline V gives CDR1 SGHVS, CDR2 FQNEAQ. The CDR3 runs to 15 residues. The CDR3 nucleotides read TGTGCCAGCAGCTCCACTAGCGGGGGGGACGGGGGGCTGTTTTTT. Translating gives CASSSTSGGDGGLFF.

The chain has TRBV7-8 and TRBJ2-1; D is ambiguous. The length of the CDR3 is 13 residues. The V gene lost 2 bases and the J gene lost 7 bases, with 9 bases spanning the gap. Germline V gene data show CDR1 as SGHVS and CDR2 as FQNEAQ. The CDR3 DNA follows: TGTGCCAGCAGCTTATACCCCTGGAATGAGCAGTTCTTC. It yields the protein CASSLYPWNEQFF.

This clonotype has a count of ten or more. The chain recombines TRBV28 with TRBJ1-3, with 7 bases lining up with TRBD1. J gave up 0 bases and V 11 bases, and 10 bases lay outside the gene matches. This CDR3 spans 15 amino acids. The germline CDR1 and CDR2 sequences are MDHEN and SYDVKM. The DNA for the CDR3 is TGTGCCGCACTCCAACAGGGGCGCTCTGGAAACACCATATATTTT. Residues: CAALQQGRSGNTIYF.

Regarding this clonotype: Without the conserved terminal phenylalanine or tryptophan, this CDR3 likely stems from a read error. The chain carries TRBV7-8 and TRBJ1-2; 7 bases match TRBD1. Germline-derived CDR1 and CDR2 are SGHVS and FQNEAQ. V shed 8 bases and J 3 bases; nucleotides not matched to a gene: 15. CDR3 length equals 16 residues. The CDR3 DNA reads TGTGCCAGCGGGAGGCAGGGGGAAATAACGGACTATGGCTACACCTTA. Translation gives CASGRQGEITDYGYTL.

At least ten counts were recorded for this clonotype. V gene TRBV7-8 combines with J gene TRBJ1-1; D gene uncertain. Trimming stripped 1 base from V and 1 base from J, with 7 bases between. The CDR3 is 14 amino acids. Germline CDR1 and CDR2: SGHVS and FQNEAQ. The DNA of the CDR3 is TGTGCCAGCAGCTTAGGTTCCTCGAACACTGAAGCTTTCTTT. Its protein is CASSLGSSNTEAFF.

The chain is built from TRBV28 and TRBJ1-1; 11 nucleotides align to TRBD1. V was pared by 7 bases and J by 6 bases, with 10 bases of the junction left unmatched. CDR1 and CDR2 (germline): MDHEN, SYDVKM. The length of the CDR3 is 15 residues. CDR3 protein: CASTYRTGGFSEAFF. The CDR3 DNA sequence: TGTGCCAGCACTTACAGGACAGGGGGCTTTTCTGAAGCTTTCTTT.

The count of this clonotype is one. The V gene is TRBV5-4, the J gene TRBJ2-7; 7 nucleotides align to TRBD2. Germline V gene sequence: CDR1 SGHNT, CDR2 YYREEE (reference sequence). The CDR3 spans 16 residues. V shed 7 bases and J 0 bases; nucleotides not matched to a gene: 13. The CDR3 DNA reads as TGTGCCAGCGGCCTGGGGGGGGTCCCTAGCTCCTACGAGCAGTACTTC. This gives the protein CASGLGGVPSSYEQYF.

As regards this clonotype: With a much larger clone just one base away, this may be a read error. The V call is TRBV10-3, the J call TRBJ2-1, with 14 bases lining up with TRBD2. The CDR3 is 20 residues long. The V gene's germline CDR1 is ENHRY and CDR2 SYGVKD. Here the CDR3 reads CAISFPGLAGDLSSYHEQFF. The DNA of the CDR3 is TGTGCCATCAGTTTTCCGGGACTAGCGGGAGACCTTAGCTCCTACCATGAGCAGTTCTTC.

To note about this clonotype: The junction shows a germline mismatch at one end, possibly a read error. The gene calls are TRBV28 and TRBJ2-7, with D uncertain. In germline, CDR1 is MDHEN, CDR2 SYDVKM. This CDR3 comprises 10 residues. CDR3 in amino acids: CASSYYDQYF. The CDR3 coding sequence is TGTGCAAGCAGTTACTACGATCAATACTTC.

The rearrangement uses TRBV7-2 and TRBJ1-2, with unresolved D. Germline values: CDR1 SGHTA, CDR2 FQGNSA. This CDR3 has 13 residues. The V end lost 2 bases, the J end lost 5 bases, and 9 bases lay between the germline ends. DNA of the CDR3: TGTGCCAGCAGCTTATCGACGGCTTATGGCTACACCTTC. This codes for CASSLSTAYGYTF.

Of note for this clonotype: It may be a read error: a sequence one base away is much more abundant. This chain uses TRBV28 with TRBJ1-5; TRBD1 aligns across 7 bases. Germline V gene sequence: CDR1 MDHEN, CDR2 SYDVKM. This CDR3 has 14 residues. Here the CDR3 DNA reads TGTGCCAGCAGTTCCCTAGGGGGCAATCAGCCCCAGAATTTT. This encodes CASSSLGGNQPQNF.